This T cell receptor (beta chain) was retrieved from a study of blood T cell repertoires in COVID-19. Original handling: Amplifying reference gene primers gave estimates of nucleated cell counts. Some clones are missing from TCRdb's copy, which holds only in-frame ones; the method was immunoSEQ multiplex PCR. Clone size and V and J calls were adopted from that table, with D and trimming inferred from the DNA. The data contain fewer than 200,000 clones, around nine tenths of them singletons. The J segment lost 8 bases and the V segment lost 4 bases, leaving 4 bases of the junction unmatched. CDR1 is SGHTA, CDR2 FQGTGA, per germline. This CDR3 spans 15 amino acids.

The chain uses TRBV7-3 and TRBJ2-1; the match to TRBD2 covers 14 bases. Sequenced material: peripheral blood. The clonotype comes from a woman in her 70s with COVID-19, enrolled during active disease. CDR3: CASSSTSGRAHEQFF. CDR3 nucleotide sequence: TGTGCCAGCAGCTCGACTAGCGGGAGGGCCCATGAGCAGTTCTTC.